This T cell receptor beta chain was observed in a study of T cell responses to AZD1222 COVID-19 vaccine listed by TCRdb under 2021. About the investigation overall: AZD1222 recipients whose second dose came at about 4 weeks and those whose second dose came at about 12 weeks were combined into one group, since spike-specific TCR depth and breadth did not differ between the two schedules. A total of 233 trial participants underwent TCR sequencing, of whom some 210 received two doses of AZD1222 and about 26 received two doses of the MenACWY control vaccine. Trial participants were enrolled by age into subgroups of 18-55, 56-69 and 70-plus years, and around 140, 26 and 57 TCR-sequenced participants, respectively, were included in these subgroups.

The CDR3 starts with the cysteine, ends with the phenylalanine, and has 13 residues. The kept DNA is CDR3 alone, 39 bases in frame from the first base. Via the germline V gene, CDR1 is MNHEY and CDR2 SVGEGT. From V the trimming removes 5 bases and from J it removes 5 bases, while the gene matches leave 6 bases of the junction unaccounted for. Here is what the overall study found, with its caveats: Conclusions about previously exposed vaccinees are limited because only five to seven AZD1222 recipients were SARS-CoV-2 seropositive at baseline. Because no samples from the day 14 peak response were available, repertoires could be characterized only after the peak T cell response. Vaccine-associated CD4 TCRs spanned the whole spike protein, with dominant responses in regions 160-218 and 743-854. Spike-specific TCR breadth and depth rose significantly after two AZD1222 doses compared with day 0 and with MenACWY recipients. Epitopes outside the regions mutated in the B.1.351 and B.1.1.7 variants were reportedly recognized by nearly half of the unique spike-specific TCRs. Participants were mostly white British and included more females than males, and it was suggested by the authors that clonal diversity may have been underestimated. The 56-69-year group was small, and its depth increase did not reach significance, likely because of low power.

Concerning this clone itself: Its antigen has not been determined. It has no much larger one-base neighbor in the sample; base qualities were not kept.

In light of the paper, this sample's time point label describes: baseline before first vaccination. Vaccinee samples were obtained from the UK trials COV001 and COV002, which included a single-blind randomized controlled phase 2/3 trial of AZD1222 (ChAdOx1 nCoV-19) in healthy adults. Trial participant PBMC samples were collected at day 0 and day 28 after the second dose for TCRbeta chain sequencing. The CDR3 regions of human TCRbeta chains were analyzed by immunosequencing. In the authors' own workflow: Repertoire TCRs were matched against a reference library of SARS-CoV-2-specific TCRs generated with the MIRA antigen-specificity platform. Breadth was defined as the fraction of unique TCRs that were SARS-CoV-2-associated. Depth was defined as the fraction of total T cells that were SARS-CoV-2-associated. Using the MIRA data, each spike-specific TCR was assigned both to the spike region to which the TCR was reactive and to a CD4 or CD8 class. Log10-transformed breadth and depth values were compared by one-way ANOVA with Sidak's multiple comparisons tests. The source is immuneACCESS, and TCRdb retained only in-frame sequences with V and J called. Part of the clones is not carried over; for the studies checked, unresolved V genes explain less than half of this, and the remainder is unexplained. V, J and clone size were drawn from that table, and D and trimming were deduced from the DNA. This sample holds more than 100,000 clones; 93% were observed only once. Of the sample, around 5.4% falls within the top ten clones.

The sample in question was peripheral blood, obtained on day 0 of AZD1222 vaccination. This receptor was taken from an adult in good health. The V and J genes are TRBV6-2 or TRBV6-3 and TRBJ2-7, with TRBD1 identical over 7 junction bases. The DNA sequence reads TGTGCCAGCAGTCAACAGGGGTCCCACGAGCAGTACTTC. Its coded protein is CASSQQGSHEQYF.